The 10 T cell receptor beta chains below all came from one sample that was sequenced in a study of blood T cells in healthy people across ages. Together with a sample-barcoded 5' primer, a J-beta primer mix was included in a second PCR lasting about 6 to 11 cycles. TCRdb re-derived calls from the 5' RACE reads in MiXCR, one entry per CDR3 protein. The data contain about 840,000 distinct CDR3 sequences, approximately 32% of them singletons. In addition, the sample was reused for a study of T cells of mothers and their children.

Sequencing was performed on blood. These receptor sequences come from a woman between 40 and 50 years old in good health.

This clonotype has just a few counts. A much larger clone lies one base from this, so it may be a read error. The rearrangement uses TRBV7-9 and TRBJ2-7, with unresolved D. From germline, CDR1 is SEHNR and CDR2 FQNEAQ (reference sequence). The CDR3 has 14 residues. In DNA, the CDR3 is TGTGCCAGCAACTTATCTTCCACAGCATACGAGCAGTACTTC. Protein: CASNLSSTAYEQYF.

This clonotype came up a few times. The rearrangement joins TRBV2 to TRBJ2-3, with 13 nucleotides matching TRBD2. Germline values: CDR1 SNHLY, CDR2 FYNNEI. The V segment lost 4 bases and the J segment 2 bases; nucleotides outside the gene matches: 3. The CDR3 length is 16 residues. CDR3 sequence: CASSGTSGGYTDTQYF. The CDR3 bases are TGTGCCAGCAGTGGGACTAGCGGGGGATACACAGATACGCAGTATTTT.

A few counts support this clonotype. The chain joins TRBV11-2 to TRBJ2-1, with 8 positions matching TRBD2. CDR3 length: 13 residues. V shed 11 bases, J shed 5 bases, and the junction held 8 bases outside the gene matches. Germline loops: CDR1 SGHAT, CDR2 FQNNGV. The CDR3 protein is CASAGGNHNEQFF. CDR3 nucleotides: TGTGCCTCCGCGGGGGGCAACCACAATGAGCAGTTCTTC.

This chain uses TRBV15 with TRBJ1-3; no clear D gene. The V end was cut by 8 bases, the J end by 0 bases, with 17 bases between. Germline lookup yields CDR1 LNHNV and CDR2 YYDKDF (reference sequence). This CDR3 comprises 16 residues. The CDR3 loop reads CATGSPTGSSGNTIYF. The CDR3 bases are TGTGCCACCGGGTCCCCAACGGGTAGCTCTGGAAACACCATATATTTT. Full variable domain (outside the CDR3, taken from reference TRBV15 and TRBJ1-3): DAMVIQNPRYQVTQFGKPVTLSCSQTLNHNVMYWYQQKSSQAPKLLFHYYDKDFNNEADTPDNFQSRRPNTSFCFLDIRSPGLGDTAMYLCATGSPTGSSGNTIYFGEGSWLTVV.

Many counts were recorded for this clonotype. The chain has TRBV10-3 and TRBJ2-1, with 13 nucleotides matching TRBD2. This CDR3 contains 18 residues. Per the germline V gene, CDR1 is ENHRY and CDR2 is SYGVKD. Trimming removed 2 bases from V and 9 bases from J; junction bases left unmatched: 13. CDR3 residues: CAISEGGLAGLRGSEQFF. The CDR3 bases are TGTGCCATCAGTGAGGGGGGACTAGCGGGGCTCCGGGGATCTGAGCAGTTCTTC.

J is TRBJ1-1 and V is TRBV5-1; 11 bases match TRBD1. The ends lost 4 bases at V and 4 bases at J; junction bases unmatched: 9. This CDR3 contains 16 residues. The germline gives CDR1 SGHRS, CDR2 YFSETQ. The CDR3 bases are TGCGCCAGCAGCCTTCAGTCTGGACAGGGGGCCACTGAAGCTTTCTTT. Translation gives CASSLQSGQGATEAFF. The full variable domain, with the rest looked up from reference TRBV5-1 and TRBJ1-1, is KAGVTQTPRYLIKTRGQQVTLSCSPISGHRSVSWYQQTPGQGLQFLFEYFSETQRNKGNFPGRFSGRQFSNSRSEMNVSTLELGDSALYLCASSLQSGQGATEAFFGQGTRLTVV.

This clonotype was picked up many times. J is TRBJ2-5 and V is TRBV29-1; TRBD2 is a possible D gene (6 bases). This CDR3 has 12 residues. The ends were cut back, 5 bases at V and 8 bases at J, with 15 bases in the middle. Germline CDR1 reads SQVTM; CDR2 reads ANQGSEA. The CDR3 bases are TGCAGCGTTCTGCGGGACGCCGCTACCCAGTACTTC. Its protein is CSVLRDAATQYF.

The chain employs TRBV5-1 and TRBJ1-6, with D tentatively TRBD1 (5 bases). The CDR3 length is 14 residues. V shed 5 bases and J shed 6 bases, with 12 bases lying between them. CDR1 and CDR2 (germline): SGHRS, YFSETQ. For the CDR3, the DNA is TGCGCCAGCAGTTCCTTAGGGGCTAATTCACCCCTCCACTTT. It translates to CASSSLGANSPLHF.

This clonotype was observed a few times. The chain recombines TRBV3-1 with TRBJ1-1; the D gene is possibly TRBD1 (6 bases). The length of the CDR3 is 13 residues. V shed 4 bases and J shed 4 bases, with 10 bases lying between them. Germline loops: CDR1 LGHDT, CDR2 YNNKEL (reference sequence). The CDR3 DNA reads TGTGCCAGCAGCCGACAGGACATCACTGAAGCTTTCTTT. Its protein is CASSRQDITEAFF.

This clonotype was counted a few times. The chain employs TRBV20-1 and TRBJ2-1, with D unclear. Trimming cost V 1 base and J 2 bases, with 6 bases left between them. Germline V gene sequence: CDR1 DFQATT, CDR2 SNEGSKA (reference sequence). This CDR3 is built from 13 residues. The CDR3 sequence is CSARGTAYNEQFF. The CDR3 DNA reads as TGCAGTGCTAGAGGGACGGCCTACAATGAGCAGTTCTTC.